Listed here is a single T cell receptor beta chain. This entry comes from a study of T cells after yellow fever vaccination. Study summary: Preparation of fractions with low cell numbers was performed using SMART-Seq v4 Ultra Low Input.

Losses at the gene ends were 3 bases for V and 7 bases for J; bases not matched to a gene: 2. Per the germline V gene, CDR1 is MDHEN and CDR2 is SYDVKM. The CDR3 has 14 amino acids. UMIs were added to TCR cDNA along with a universal primer site when it was made by 5'RACE template switching. TCRdb passed the 5' RACE reads through MiXCR, listing each CDR3 protein once. This sample yields fewer than 350,000 distinct CDR3 sequences, of which approximately 4.3% are seen a single time; roughly a fifth belongs to the top ten. Sample: PBMCs, taken 15 days after the yellow fever booster vaccination. The receptor was isolated from a man younger than 35 who received the YFV17D yellow fever vaccine. The chain combines TRBV28 with TRBJ2-3; TRBD2 agrees at 12 bases. As DNA, the CDR3 is TGTGCCAGCAGTTTGACTAGCGGGGGTCATACGCAGTATTTT. Translating it yields CASSLTSGGHTQYF.